Listed below are T cell receptor beta chains from one sample, sequenced in a study of STAT3 mutations in large granular lymphocyte leukemia. Assay: immunoSEQ multiplex PCR; the TCRdb copy retains only in-frame clones and omits some. This table has about 7,700 clones, 60% to 85% appearing once. Sequencing was carried out using peripheral blood mononuclear cells. The receptor source for this set is a woman between 40 and 50 years old with T-cell large granular lymphocyte leukemia. Some clones in this sample may be carry-over from other donors' samples. Each CDR3 is given without its conserved first and last residue. A D gene is named only where the DNA matches it firmly. Size tells how often a clone was seen (once, few, many) or the class of an expanded clone, and some rows leave it out.

clone size,V gene,J gene,D gene,CDR3 protein
.,TRBV7-2,TRBJ1-5,.,ASSREGVSNQPQH
.,TRBV29-1,TRBJ2-1,TRBD1,SLGQGPNEQF
.,TRBV5-4,TRBJ1-2,.,ASREQGGGYLGYT
few,TRBV14,TRBJ1-2,.,ASSFQNYGYT
.,TRBV7-8,TRBJ1-1,.,ASSSSVNTEAF
.,TRBV5-1,TRBJ1-2,TRBD1,ASSLSSTGEGGYT
.,TRBV5-1,TRBJ1-4,.,ASSLGRKGEKLF
.,TRBV18,TRBJ1-5,.,ASSPGDGQPQH
.,TRBV5-1,TRBJ1-2,.,ASSLRVGGAGGYT
.,TRBV9,TRBJ1-2,.,ASSVDGTPLGYT
.,TRBV18,TRBJ2-3,.,ASSPPIGTFPDTQY
.,TRBV12-5,TRBJ1-1,TRBD1,ASGHTGTGGLFTEAF
.,TRBV27,TRBJ2-1,TRBD1,ASSLSTGGAYNEQF
once,TRBV6-1,TRBJ2-7,TRBD2,ASSTLGGTYEQY
few,TRBV5-6,TRBJ1-4,.,ASSLGGGSGEKLF
few,TRBV2,TRBJ2-7,.,ASSPRGQDGEQY
.,TRBV7-9,TRBJ1-2,.,ASRRSDSLGKGYT
.,TRBV14,TRBJ2-7,.,ASSRSYEQY
.,TRBV18,TRBJ1-4,.,ASSLTTGPYEKLF
.,TRBV30,TRBJ1-5,.,AWSILNSNQPQH
few,TRBV30,TRBJ2-7,.,AWRDGYEQY
.,TRBV30,TRBJ2-5,TRBD2,AWSVFGGGETQY
few,TRBV13,TRBJ1-2,.,ASSLGQGLSGYT
.,TRBV30,TRBJ1-5,.,AWSPRGSQPQH
.,TRBV5-1,TRBJ1-5,.,ASSPGTYSNQPQH
.,TRBV18,TRBJ1-4,.,ASSDRSEKLF
.,TRBV7-9,TRBJ2-1,.,ASSLSQGYNEQF
.,TRBV18,TRBJ1-1,.,ASSGAQGTEAF
few,TRBV6-1,TRBJ1-6,TRBD1,ASSLGQGGDSPLH
large,TRBV10-3,TRBJ2-7,.,AISEEESSYEQY
.,TRBV5-1,TRBJ2-6,.,ASSSYSMHDESLT